This TCR beta chain was recovered during a study of human T cells and chemical hapten exposure. Study-wide points: There were significantly more large CDR3 similarity clusters among expanded TCRs than among controls.

TCRdb independently ran MiXCR on the RACE reads; one entry per CDR3 protein. The data show over 80,000 distinct CDR3 sequences, approximately 11% seen once. About this clonotype: Its antigen remains unidentified.

Stated time point: patch test 3, about 24 weeks after DPC sensitization. Treatment: therapeutic diphenylcyclopropenone sensitization with weekly scalp DPC. Unfractionated whole blood yielded the extracted total RNA. Trimming took 2 bases from V and 4 from J, leaving 6 bases between them. This CDR3 is 12 amino acids long. The germline gives CDR1 SQVTM, CDR2 ANQGSEA. The sequence was collected from a woman aged 30 to 39 with alopecia areata. Some clones in this sample may be carry-over from other donors' samples. The chain combines TRBV29-1 with TRBJ2-1; D unclear. This specimen consisted of whole blood, obtained in connection with sensitization to the hapten diphenylcyclopropenone (DPC). The CDR3 is CSVEFLYNEQFF. The CDR3, as DNA: TGCAGCGTTGAATTCCTTTACAATGAGCAGTTCTTC.